The rows below give T cell receptor beta chains drawn from one sample of a study of Tregs in tolerant kidney transplant recipients. The protocol was immunoSEQ multiplex PCR, while the TCRdb copy is restricted to in-frame clones and leaves out a portion. The top ten hold 2% to 2.5% of the sample, which has 25,000 to 35,000 clones, about 79% seen once. Their specific antigens are unknown. The sample was Tregs from blood cultured with allogeneic cells. These receptors came from a human donor in good health. CDR3s include the opening cysteine and the closing phenylalanine or tryptophan. D genes are given only for firm matches. Not all rows give a size; the values are once, few, many and, for expanded clones, a class.

d_gene: NA
v_gene: TRBV7-3
j_gene: TRBJ1-1
abundance: NA
CDR3nt: TGTGCCAGCAGCATCTTAGGGGGCACTGAAGCTTTCTTT
CDR3aa: CASSILGGTEAFF

d_gene: NA
v_gene: TRBV7-2
j_gene: TRBJ2-5
abundance: NA
CDR3nt: TGTGCCAGCAGCTTAGTCAGGTACCAAGAGACCCAGTACTTC
CDR3aa: CASSLVRYQETQYF

d_gene: NA
v_gene: TRBV7-8
j_gene: TRBJ2-7
abundance: medium-sized
CDR3nt: TGTGCCAGCAGCTTCCTCCGGACGATACGCGGATCCTACGAGCAGTACTTC
CDR3aa: CASSFLRTIRGSYEQYF

d_gene: NA
v_gene: TRBV20-1
j_gene: TRBJ2-1
abundance: NA
CDR3nt: TGCAGTGCGGAACACTACAATGAGCAGTTCTTC
CDR3aa: CSAEHYNEQFF

d_gene: TRBD2
v_gene: TRBV7-6
j_gene: TRBJ2-2
abundance: NA
CDR3nt: TGTGCCAGCAGCTTAGATGGGGGTAGCGGGTACACCGGGGAGCTGTTTTTT
CDR3aa: CASSLDGGSGYTGELFF

d_gene: TRBD2
v_gene: TRBV28
j_gene: TRBJ2-3
abundance: medium-sized
CDR3nt: TGTGCCAGCACCCCGATCAGACGGACTAGCGGGAGAGCAGATACGCAGTATTTT
CDR3aa: CASTPIRRTSGRADTQYF

d_gene: TRBD1
v_gene: TRBV4-2
j_gene: TRBJ1-4
abundance: NA
CDR3nt: TGTGCCAGCAGCCAAGTCTCAGGGGGCGCGTCTGAAAAACTGTTTTTT
CDR3aa: CASSQVSGGASEKLFF

d_gene: TRBD2
v_gene: TRBV29-1
j_gene: TRBJ2-3
abundance: once
CDR3nt: TGCAGCGTCGCCGGACAGGGGAAGACTAGCGGGAGGAATACGCAGTATTTT
CDR3aa: CSVAGQGKTSGRNTQYF

d_gene: NA
v_gene: TRBV9
j_gene: TRBJ1-6
abundance: NA
CDR3nt: TGTGCCAGCAGCCGAGCCCCGCTGGAGTCACCCCTCCACTTT
CDR3aa: CASSRAPLESPLHF

d_gene: NA
v_gene: TRBV2
j_gene: TRBJ1-1
abundance: NA
CDR3nt: TGTGCCAGCAGTGAAGCACCGGGGGCAGACACTGAAGCTTTCTTT
CDR3aa: CASSEAPGADTEAFF

d_gene: TRBD2
v_gene: TRBV19
j_gene: TRBJ2-5
abundance: NA
CDR3nt: TGTGCCAGTAGGACTAGCGGGGCGGCGGAGACCCAGTACTTC
CDR3aa: CASRTSGAAETQYF

d_gene: NA
v_gene: TRBV5-1
j_gene: TRBJ2-3
abundance: NA
CDR3nt: TGCGCCAGCAGCCCCGGGGACTTACTTACGCAGTATTTT
CDR3aa: CASSPGDLLTQYF

d_gene: TRBD2
v_gene: TRBV5-1
j_gene: TRBJ2-4
abundance: NA
CDR3nt: TGCGCCAGCTCTAGTCTAGCGGGGGGGCGCTTGACCAAAAACATTCAGTACTTC
CDR3aa: CASSSLAGGRLTKNIQYF

d_gene: TRBD1
v_gene: TRBV5-1
j_gene: TRBJ2-3
abundance: NA
CDR3nt: TGCGCCAGCAGCTTTATGACAGGGGCCCTCACAGATACGCAGTATTTT
CDR3aa: CASSFMTGALTDTQYF

d_gene: NA
v_gene: TRBV20-1
j_gene: TRBJ2-7
abundance: NA
CDR3nt: TGCAGTTCGGCAGGCGGGCGCGAGCAGTACTTC
CDR3aa: CSSAGGREQYF

d_gene: NA
v_gene: TRBV15
j_gene: TRBJ2-3
abundance: NA
CDR3nt: TGTGCCACCAGCAGAACGAATCAGGGACTGCTCGCTACCATCAATACGCAGTATTTT
CDR3aa: CATSRTNQGLLATINTQYF

d_gene: NA
v_gene: TRBV28
j_gene: TRBJ1-2
abundance: NA
CDR3nt: TGTGCCAGCAGTTTTCGGGCCGTCTATGGCTACACCTTC
CDR3aa: CASSFRAVYGYTF

d_gene: NA
v_gene: TRBV11-3
j_gene: TRBJ2-5
abundance: NA
CDR3nt: TGTGCCAGCAGCTTAGGTTCAGGGATTGGAGAGACCCAGTACTTC
CDR3aa: CASSLGSGIGETQYF

d_gene: NA
v_gene: TRBV5-1
j_gene: TRBJ2-7
abundance: NA
CDR3nt: TGCGCCAGCAGCTTGGAGGGGGGGGGCGAGCAGTACTTC
CDR3aa: CASSLEGGGEQYF

d_gene: NA
v_gene: TRBV18
j_gene: TRBJ2-2
abundance: NA
CDR3nt: TGTGCCAGCTCCCAGGTCACCGGGGAGCTGTTTTTT
CDR3aa: CASSQVTGELFF

d_gene: NA
v_gene: TRBV29-1
j_gene: TRBJ2-4
abundance: NA
CDR3nt: TGCAGCGGATACCAGGGGATAGCCAAAAACATTCAGTACTTC
CDR3aa: CSGYQGIAKNIQYF

d_gene: NA
v_gene: TRBV6-6
j_gene: TRBJ1-3
abundance: NA
CDR3nt: TGTGCCAGCAGCATATACGCTGGAAACACCATATATTTT
CDR3aa: CASSIYAGNTIYF

d_gene: NA
v_gene: TRBV5-1
j_gene: TRBJ2-1
abundance: NA
CDR3nt: TGCGCCAGCAGCTTGACGGAGGTCGCTGTCCATGAGCAGTTCTTC
CDR3aa: CASSLTEVAVHEQFF

d_gene: TRBD1
v_gene: TRBV7-9
j_gene: TRBJ2-7
abundance: NA
CDR3nt: TGCGCCAGCAGCGAGCGACAGGGATACTACGAGCAGTACTTC
CDR3aa: CASSERQGYYEQYF

d_gene: NA
v_gene: TRBV21-1
j_gene: TRBJ2-1
abundance: NA
CDR3nt: TGTGCCAGCACCATCGAGGGGCTAGCGGGGGGGAGCTCCTACAATGAGCAGTTCTTC
CDR3aa: CASTIEGLAGGSSYNEQFF

d_gene: NA
v_gene: TRBV5-1
j_gene: TRBJ1-1
abundance: NA
CDR3nt: TGCGCCAGCAGCTTTGACAGCCTCTACACTGAAGCTTTCTTT
CDR3aa: CASSFDSLYTEAFF

d_gene: NA
v_gene: TRBV11-2
j_gene: TRBJ2-7
abundance: NA
CDR3nt: TGTGCCAGCAGCTTGGCCGGGCAGCTCTACGAGCAGTACTTC
CDR3aa: CASSLAGQLYEQYF

d_gene: TRBD2
v_gene: TRBV6-6
j_gene: TRBJ2-7
abundance: once
CDR3nt: TGTGCCAGCAGTTACCGGGAGGTCCACTACGAGCAGTACTTC
CDR3aa: CASSYREVHYEQYF

d_gene: NA
v_gene: TRBV29-1
j_gene: TRBJ1-3
abundance: NA
CDR3nt: TGCAGCGTTGAAGGGGGTAGGGGAAACACCATATATTTT
CDR3aa: CSVEGGRGNTIYF

d_gene: NA
v_gene: TRBV5-4
j_gene: TRBJ1-3
abundance: few
CDR3nt: TGTGCCAGCAGCTTGAATACAGGGTCAGGAAACACCATATATTTT
CDR3aa: CASSLNTGSGNTIYF

d_gene: TRBD1
v_gene: TRBV5-1
j_gene: TRBJ1-4
abundance: NA
CDR3nt: TGCGCCAGCAGCTTGGGACAGGGGGATGAAAAACTGTTTTTT
CDR3aa: CASSLGQGDEKLFF

d_gene: TRBD1
v_gene: TRBV6-6
j_gene: TRBJ2-5
abundance: NA
CDR3nt: TGTGCCAGCAGTTACCAAAACAGGGGGCGGGAGACCCAGTACTTC
CDR3aa: CASSYQNRGRETQYF

d_gene: NA
v_gene: TRBV9
j_gene: TRBJ1-2
abundance: few
CDR3nt: TGTGCCAGCAGCACCCGCGGGGCGCTCTATGGCTACACCTTC
CDR3aa: CASSTRGALYGYTF

d_gene: NA
v_gene: TRBV7-6
j_gene: TRBJ2-3
abundance: NA
CDR3nt: TGTGCCAGCAGCTTATTAGAGACGGATACGCAGTATTTT
CDR3aa: CASSLLETDTQYF

d_gene: NA
v_gene: TRBV2
j_gene: TRBJ2-6
abundance: NA
CDR3nt: TGTGCCAGCAGTGAAGCTTATGGGGGGTCTGGGGCCAACGTCCTGACTTTC
CDR3aa: CASSEAYGGSGANVLTF

d_gene: TRBD1
v_gene: TRBV6-5
j_gene: TRBJ1-2
abundance: NA
CDR3nt: TGTGCCAGCAGGTCGGACAGGGCTAGGGGCTACACCTTC
CDR3aa: CASRSDRARGYTF